A single sample is the source of the 17 T cell receptor beta chains below, sequenced in a study of response to subunit inactivated influenza vaccine. TCRdb processed the RT-PCR reads anew with MiXCR; each CDR3 protein has one entry. Altogether approximately 500,000 distinct CDR3 sequences are present, 12% to 15% being singletons, with the ten largest covering 11%. The input for sequencing was PBMCs from blood, taken 11 to 12 days after vaccination. The source is a man aged 50 to 60 who received an inactivated influenza vaccine.

The chain combines TRBV30 with TRBJ1-1; possible D gene TRBD1, 6 bases. Germline values: CDR1 GTSNPN, CDR2 SVGIG (reference sequence). This CDR3 is 14 amino acids long. V lost 4 bases to trimming and J lost 3 bases, with 15 bases between them. The CDR3 sequence: CAWKGTRVDTEAFF. The CDR3 nucleotides read TGTGCCTGGAAAGGGACAAGGGTGGACACTGAAGCTTTCTTT.

The chain couples TRBV5-8 to TRBJ1-2, with D uncertain. The CDR3 runs to 14 residues. Trimming left V 0 bases short and J 3 bases short, with 9 bases between. The germline gives CDR1 SGHTS, CDR2 YDEGEE. CDR3 coding DNA: TGTGCCAGCAGCTTGGTAGGGTCTTACTATGGCTACACCTTC. Protein: CASSLVGSYYGYTF.

This clonotype was seen more than once but under ten times. The chain joins TRBV20-1 to TRBJ2-1; TRBD2 matches at 8 bases. The V gene end was trimmed by 5 bases and the J gene end by 5 bases; junction bases not matched to a gene: 5. Germline V gene lookup returns CDR1 DFQATT and CDR2 SNEGSKA (reference sequence). The CDR3 has 13 residues. The CDR3 DNA reads TGCAGTGCTGATGGGACTAGGGACAATGAGCAGTTCTTC. The encoded protein is CSADGTRDNEQFF.

The sample holds a few counts of this clonotype. The V call is TRBV20-1, the J call TRBJ2-3; D may match TRBD1 or TRBD2 (5 bases each). This CDR3 has 14 amino acids. CDR1 and CDR2 (germline): DFQATT, SNEGSKA (reference sequence). V gave up 6 bases and J gave up 0 bases, with 13 bases separating them. CDR3: CSARRGSSTDTQYF. Here the CDR3 DNA reads TGCAGTGCGAGACGGGGCTCTAGCACAGATACGCAGTATTTT.

This clonotype was recorded many times. The chain carries TRBV5-1 and TRBJ2-5, with TRBD2 as a possible D gene (6 bases). The CDR3 covers 15 residues. Germline-derived CDR1 and CDR2 are SGHRS and YFSETQ. V gave up 0 bases and J gave up 2 bases, with 11 bases separating them. The CDR3 DNA is TGCGCCAGCAGCTTGGGGGTAGCGGAGCAAGAGACCCAGTACTTC. As protein: CASSLGVAEQETQYF.

The CDR3 loop reads CASSPLAGGTYYEQYF. CDR3 in DNA: TGCGCCAGCAGCCCATTAGCGGGAGGGACCTACTACGAGCAGTACTTC. The chain combines TRBV5-1 with TRBJ2-7; 11 nucleotides align to TRBD2. Germline CDR1 SGHRS, CDR2 YFSETQ. After removal of 4 bases from V and 3 bases from J, the junction contained 9 bases not matched to a gene. CDR3 length: 16 amino acids. Drawing the rest from reference TRBV5-1 and TRBJ2-7, the complete variable domain is KAGVTQTPRYLIKTRGQQVTLSCSPISGHRSVSWYQQTPGQGLQFLFEYFSETQRNKGNFPGRFSGRQFSNSRSEMNVSTLELGDSALYLCASSPLAGGTYYEQYFGPGTRLTVT.

This clonotype has more than one count but fewer than ten. The chain couples TRBV28 to TRBJ2-7; D unresolved. Germline values: CDR1 MDHEN, CDR2 SYDVKM. The CDR3 has 11 amino acids. The germline V and J ends were trimmed by 4 bases and 4 bases, with 5 bases remaining between them. The CDR3 loop is CASSWWYEQYF. The CDR3 nucleotides are TGTGCCAGCAGTTGGTGGTACGAGCAGTACTTC.

The V call is TRBV24-1, the J call TRBJ1-2, with D possibly TRBD1 on 6 matching bases. Trimming removed 4 bases from V and 8 bases from J, with 16 bases in between. This CDR3 comprises 14 residues. CDR1 and CDR2 (germline): KGHDR, SFDVKD. The CDR3 reads CATSEQGSRGGYTF. For the CDR3, the DNA is TGTGCCACCAGTGAGCAGGGCTCCAGGGGAGGCTACACCTTC.

This clonotype was recorded many times. V usage is TRBV14 and J usage is TRBJ1-1; 9 nucleotides line up with TRBD1. After removal of 8 bases from V and 2 bases from J, the junction contained 9 bases not matched to a gene. Per germline, CDR1 SGHDN and CDR2 FVKESK. This CDR3 is 15 amino acids long. The CDR3 DNA sequence: TGTGCCAGCGCAGATGGACAGGGGATTAACACTGAAGCTTTCTTT. Residues: CASADGQGINTEAFF.

This clonotype was counted between two and nine times. The J gene is TRBJ1-1, the V gene TRBV6-1, with D possibly TRBD1 on 5 matching bases. CDR1 is MNHNS and CDR2 is SASEGT in the germline V gene. V was trimmed by 0 bases and J by 4 bases, leaving 6 bases between them. The CDR3 consists of 13 residues. The CDR3 protein is CASSEARGTEAFF. Here the CDR3 DNA reads TGTGCCAGCAGTGAAGCAAGGGGCACTGAAGCTTTCTTT.

This chain joins TRBV12-3 or TRBV12-4 and TRBJ2-7; 11 positions agree with TRBD2. J was trimmed by 5 bases and V by 2 bases; bases with no gene match: 11. This CDR3 contains 17 residues. The CDR3 sequence: CASSLRWLAGGRNEQYF. The CDR3 bases are TGTGCCAGCAGTTTACGTTGGCTAGCGGGAGGAAGGAACGAGCAGTACTTC.

V usage is TRBV7-3 and J usage is TRBJ2-7; 8 bases fit TRBD2. V lost 6 bases to trimming and J lost 5 bases; unmatched junction nucleotides: 6. Germline assignment: CDR1 SGHTA and CDR2 FQGTGA. The CDR3 spans 13 residues. DNA of the CDR3: TGTGCCAGCAGACTAGCGGAGGGGGACGAGCAGTACTTC. Translation gives CASRLAEGDEQYF.

The CDR3 coding sequence is TGCGCCAGCAGCGCTAGCGGGAGTAACGCCGGGGAGCTGTTTTTT. This gives the protein CASSASGSNAGELFF. The chain links TRBV5-1 to TRBJ2-2; 10 bases align to TRBD2. The V and J ends lost 4 bases and 6 bases, in that order; junction bases with no gene match: 6. Germline-derived CDR1 and CDR2 are SGHRS and YFSETQ. This CDR3 region has 15 residues.

Only a few counts were recorded for this clonotype. The chain uses TRBV20-1 and TRBJ2-1; TRBD2 aligns across 10 bases. The CDR3 sequence is 14 residues long. Germline CDR1 reads DFQATT; CDR2 reads SNEGSKA (reference sequence). Unmatched junction bases numbered 3, after V lost 2 bases and J lost 5 bases. CDR3 sequence: CSARFGTSDNEQFF. The CDR3, as DNA: TGCAGTGCTAGATTCGGGACTAGCGACAATGAGCAGTTCTTC.

This clonotype showed up many times. This sequence joins TRBV14 and TRBJ2-1; 8 bases map to TRBD2. Germline V lookup: CDR1 SGHDN, CDR2 FVKESK. The CDR3 spans 16 residues. After removal of 0 bases from V and 6 bases from J, the junction contained 7 bases not matched to a gene. The CDR3 nucleotides read TGTGCCAGCAGCCAAGATCGCGGGGGGAGAGGCAATGAGCAGTTCTTC. Translating it yields CASSQDRGGRGNEQFF.

This clonotype was counted a few times. The chain employs TRBV5-1 and TRBJ1-2, with 8 bases fitting TRBD1. This CDR3 has 16 amino acids. Looked up from germline, CDR1 is SGHRS and CDR2 is YFSETQ. Unmatched junction bases numbered 5, after V lost 0 bases and J lost 1 base. For the CDR3, the DNA is TGCGCCAGCAGCTTGGCCCAGGGACAGGTTAACTATGGCTACACCTTC. Protein: CASSLAQGQVNYGYTF. Drawing the rest from reference TRBV5-1 and TRBJ1-2, the complete variable domain is KAGVTQTPRYLIKTRGQQVTLSCSPISGHRSVSWYQQTPGQGLQFLFEYFSETQRNKGNFPGRFSGRQFSNSRSEMNVSTLELGDSALYLCASSLAQGQVNYGYTFGSGTRLTVV.

This rearrangement joins TRBV12-3 or TRBV12-4 to TRBJ1-2; tentative D call: TRBD1 (6 bases). V lost 11 bases and J lost 2, with 18 bases in between. The CDR3 has 14 amino acids. The CDR3 protein is CACRADRTNYGYTF. CDR3 nucleotides: TGTGCCTGCCGAGCCGACAGGACAAACTATGGCTACACCTTC.